This T cell receptor (beta chain) was sequenced in a study of blood T cell repertoires in COVID-19. At the level of the study: The study drew acute and convalescent COVID-19 samples from the United States, Italy and Spain. The analysed material was cDNA or gDNA that came from T cells, B-cell-depleted T cells, or PBMCs.

Germline V gene lookup returns CDR1 MNHNY and CDR2 SVGAGI (reference sequence). The CDR3 has 15 residues. V was pared by 6 bases and J by 6 bases, with 7 bases of the junction left unmatched. Original analysis: Amplification of reference gene primers was used by the study to estimate nucleated cell counts. The assay was immunoSEQ multiplex PCR, and TCRdb's table has in-frame clones only and misses some. V and J calls and clone size are those listed in that table; D and trimming were worked out from the DNA. The repertoire has 40,000 to 60,000 clones, around 82% of them found once; the top ten carry 14%.

The TCR was taken from a human donor in a cohort sampled during active COVID-19. This chain uses TRBV6-6 with TRBJ2-3, with 12 bases matching TRBD2. The sample taken for sequencing was peripheral blood. The CDR3, as DNA: TGTGCCAGCAGGACTCTAGCGGGAGGGCCTGATACGCAGTATTTT. Its protein product is CASRTLAGGPDTQYF.